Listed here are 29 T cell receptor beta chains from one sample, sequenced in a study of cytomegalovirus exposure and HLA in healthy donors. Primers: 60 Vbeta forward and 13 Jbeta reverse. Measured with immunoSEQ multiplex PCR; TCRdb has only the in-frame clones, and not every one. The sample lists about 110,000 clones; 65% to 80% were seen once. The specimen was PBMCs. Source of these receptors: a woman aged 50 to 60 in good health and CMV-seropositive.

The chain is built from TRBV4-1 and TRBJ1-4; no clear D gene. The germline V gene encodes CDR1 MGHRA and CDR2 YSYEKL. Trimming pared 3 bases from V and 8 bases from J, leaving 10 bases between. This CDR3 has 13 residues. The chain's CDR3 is CASSHLTVEKLFF. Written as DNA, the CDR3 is TGCGCCAGCAGCCACCTTACAGTGGAAAAACTGTTTTTT.

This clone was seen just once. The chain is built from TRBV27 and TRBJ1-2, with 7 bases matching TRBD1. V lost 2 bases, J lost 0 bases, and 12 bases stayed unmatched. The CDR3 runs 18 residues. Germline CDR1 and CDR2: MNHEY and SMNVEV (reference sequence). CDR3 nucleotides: TGTGCCAGCAGTTTAGTTTCGGACAGGCCATCCCCTAACTATGGCTACACCTTC. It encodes CASSLVSDRPSPNYGYTF.

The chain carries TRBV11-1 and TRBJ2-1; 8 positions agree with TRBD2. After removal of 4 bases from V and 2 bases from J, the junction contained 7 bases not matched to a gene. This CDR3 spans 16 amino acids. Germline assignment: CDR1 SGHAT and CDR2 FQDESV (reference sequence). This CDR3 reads CASSSGWREAYNEQFF. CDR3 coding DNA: TGTGCCAGCAGCTCCGGATGGCGGGAGGCCTACAATGAGCAGTTCTTC.

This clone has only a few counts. The CDR3 DNA reads as TGTGCCAGCAGTCCGGGACAAAATAATGAAAAACTGTTTTTT. This codes for CASSPGQNNEKLFF. This chain uses TRBV6-5 with TRBJ1-4; D might be TRBD1 (6 bases). V was pared by 5 bases and J by 4 bases, with 11 bases between. The CDR3 is 14 amino acids. CDR1 is MNHEY and CDR2 is SVGAGI in the germline V gene.

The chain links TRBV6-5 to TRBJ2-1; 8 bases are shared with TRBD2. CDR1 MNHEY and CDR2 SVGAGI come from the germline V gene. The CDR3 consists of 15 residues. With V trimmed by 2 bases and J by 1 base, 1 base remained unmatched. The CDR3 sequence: CASSYTGGSYNEQFF. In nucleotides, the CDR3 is TGTGCCAGCAGTTACACGGGGGGGTCCTACAATGAGCAGTTCTTC.

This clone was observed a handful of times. The CDR3: CASSRSGTGANTGELFF. As DNA, the CDR3 is TGTGCCAGCAGTCGGTCCGGGACAGGGGCCAACACCGGGGAGCTGTTTTTT. This rearrangement joins TRBV6-4 to TRBJ2-2; 10 bases align to TRBD1. The CDR3 is 17 residues long. V lost 5 bases, J lost 2 bases, and 8 bases stayed unmatched. Looked up from germline, CDR1 is MRHNA and CDR2 is SNTAGT.

CDR3 in amino acids: CASKSGGTDTQYF. CDR3 DNA: TGTGCCAGCAAGTCGGGGGGCACAGATACGCAGTATTTT. The rearrangement joins TRBV6-1 to TRBJ2-3; possibly TRBD2 for D (6 bases). This CDR3 is built from 13 residues. V was trimmed by 7 bases and J by 1 base, leaving 9 bases between them. Germline V CDR1 and CDR2: MNHNS, SASEGT.

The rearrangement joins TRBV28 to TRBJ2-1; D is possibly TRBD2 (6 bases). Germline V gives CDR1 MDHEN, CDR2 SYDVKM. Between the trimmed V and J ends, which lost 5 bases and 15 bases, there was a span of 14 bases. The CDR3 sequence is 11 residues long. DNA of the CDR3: TGTGCCAGCAGTGCTCGGGGGAGTCGGTTCTTC. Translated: CASSARGSRFF.

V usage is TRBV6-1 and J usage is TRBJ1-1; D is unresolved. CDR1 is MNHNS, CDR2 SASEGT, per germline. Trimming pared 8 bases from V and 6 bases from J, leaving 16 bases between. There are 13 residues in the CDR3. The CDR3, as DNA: TGTGCCAGCGCCTGGACGGGAAGAGCTGAAGCTTTCTTT. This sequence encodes CASAWTGRAEAFF.

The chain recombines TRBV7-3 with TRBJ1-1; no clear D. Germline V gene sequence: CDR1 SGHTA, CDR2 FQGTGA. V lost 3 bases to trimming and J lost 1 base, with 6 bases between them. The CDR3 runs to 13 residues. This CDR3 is CASSFQQNTEAFF. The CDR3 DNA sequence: TGTGCCAGCAGCTTTCAACAGAACACTGAAGCTTTCTTT.

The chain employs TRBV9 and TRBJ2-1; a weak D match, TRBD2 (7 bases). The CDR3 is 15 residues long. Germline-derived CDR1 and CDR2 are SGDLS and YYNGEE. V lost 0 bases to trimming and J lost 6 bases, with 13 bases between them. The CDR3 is CASSVGGGAINEQFF. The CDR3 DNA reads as TGTGCCAGCAGCGTAGGTGGGGGGGCAATCAATGAGCAGTTCTTC. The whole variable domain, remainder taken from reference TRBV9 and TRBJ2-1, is DSGVTQTPKHLITATGQRVTLRCSPRSGDLSVYWYQQSLDQGLQFLIQYYNGEERAKGNILERFSAQQFPDLHSELNLSSLELGDSALYFCASSVGGGAINEQFFGPGTRLTVL.

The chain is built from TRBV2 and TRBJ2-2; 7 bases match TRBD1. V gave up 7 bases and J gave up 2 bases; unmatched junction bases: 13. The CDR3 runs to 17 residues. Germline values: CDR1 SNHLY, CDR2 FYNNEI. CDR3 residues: CASIASDRRPNTGELFF. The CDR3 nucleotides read TGTGCCAGCATTGCCTCGGACAGGCGACCCAACACCGGGGAGCTGTTTTTT.

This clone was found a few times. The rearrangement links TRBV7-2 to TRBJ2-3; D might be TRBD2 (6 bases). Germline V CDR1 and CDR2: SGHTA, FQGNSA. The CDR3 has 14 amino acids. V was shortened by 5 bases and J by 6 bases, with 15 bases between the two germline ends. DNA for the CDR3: TGTGCCAGCAGCCCAGCGGGCAGGCCTGATACGCAGTATTTT. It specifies CASSPAGRPDTQYF.

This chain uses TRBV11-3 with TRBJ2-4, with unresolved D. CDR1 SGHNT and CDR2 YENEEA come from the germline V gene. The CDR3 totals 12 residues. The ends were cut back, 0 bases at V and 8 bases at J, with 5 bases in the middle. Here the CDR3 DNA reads TGTGCCAGCAGCTTAGATGGAGACATTCAGTACTTC. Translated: CASSLDGDIQYF. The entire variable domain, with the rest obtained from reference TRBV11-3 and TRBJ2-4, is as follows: EAGVVQSPRYKIIEKKQPVAFWCNPISGHNTLYWYLQNLGQGPELLIRYENEEAVDDSQLPKDRFSAERLKGVDSTLKIQPAELGDSAVYLCASSLDGDIQYFGAGTRLSVL.

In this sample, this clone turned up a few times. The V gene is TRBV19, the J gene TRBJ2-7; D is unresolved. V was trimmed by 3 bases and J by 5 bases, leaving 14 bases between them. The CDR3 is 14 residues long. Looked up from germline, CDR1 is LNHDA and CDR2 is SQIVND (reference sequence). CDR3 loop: CASSITASVDEQYF. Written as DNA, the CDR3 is TGTGCCAGTAGTATTACAGCCTCCGTGGACGAGCAGTACTTC.

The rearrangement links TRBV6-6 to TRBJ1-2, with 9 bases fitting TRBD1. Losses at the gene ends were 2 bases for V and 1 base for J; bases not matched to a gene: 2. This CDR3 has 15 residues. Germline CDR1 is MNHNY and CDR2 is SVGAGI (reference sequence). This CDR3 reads CASSYRTGDNYGYTF. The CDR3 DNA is TGTGCCAGCAGTTACCGGACAGGGGATAACTATGGCTACACCTTC.

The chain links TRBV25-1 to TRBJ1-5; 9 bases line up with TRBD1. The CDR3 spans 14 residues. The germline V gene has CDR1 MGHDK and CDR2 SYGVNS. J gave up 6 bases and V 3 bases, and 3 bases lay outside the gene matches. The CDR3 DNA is TGTGCCAGCAGTGAGACAGGGGGATTTCAGCCCCAGCATTTT. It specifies CASSETGGFQPQHF.

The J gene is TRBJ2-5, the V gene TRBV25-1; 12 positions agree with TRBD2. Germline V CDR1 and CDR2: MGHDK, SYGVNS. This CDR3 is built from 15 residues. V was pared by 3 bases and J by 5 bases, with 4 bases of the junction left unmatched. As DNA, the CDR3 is TGTGCCAGCAGTGATCAAGGACTAGCGGGGGAGACCCAGTACTTC. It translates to CASSDQGLAGETQYF.

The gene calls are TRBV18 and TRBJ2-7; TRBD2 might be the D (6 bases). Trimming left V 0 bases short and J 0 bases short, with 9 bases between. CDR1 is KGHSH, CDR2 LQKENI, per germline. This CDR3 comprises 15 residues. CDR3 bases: TGTGCCAGCTCACCACCGGCGGGGAGCTCCTACGAGCAGTACTTC. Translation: CASSPPAGSSYEQYF. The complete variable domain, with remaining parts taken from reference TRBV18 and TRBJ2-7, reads NAGVMQNPRHLVRRRGQEARLRCSPMKGHSHVYWYRQLPEEGLKFMVYLQKENIIDESGMPKERFSAEFPKEGPSILRIQQVVRGDSAAYFCASSPPAGSSYEQYFGPGTRLTVT.

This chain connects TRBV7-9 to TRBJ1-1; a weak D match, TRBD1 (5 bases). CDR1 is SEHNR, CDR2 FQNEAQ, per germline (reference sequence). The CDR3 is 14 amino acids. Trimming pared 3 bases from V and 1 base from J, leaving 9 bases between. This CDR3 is CASSFQGRNTEAFF. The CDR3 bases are TGTGCCAGCAGCTTTCAGGGAAGGAACACTGAAGCTTTCTTT.

The CDR3 sequence: CASTGSTVPNSPLHF. The CDR3 DNA sequence: TGTGCCAGCACGGGGAGTACCGTACCGAATTCACCCCTCCACTTT. The rearrangement joins TRBV2 to TRBJ1-6; no reliable D call. Trimming removed 7 bases from V and 7 bases from J, with 17 bases in between. The CDR3 loop spans 15 amino acids. CDR1 is SNHLY and CDR2 is FYNNEI in the germline V gene.

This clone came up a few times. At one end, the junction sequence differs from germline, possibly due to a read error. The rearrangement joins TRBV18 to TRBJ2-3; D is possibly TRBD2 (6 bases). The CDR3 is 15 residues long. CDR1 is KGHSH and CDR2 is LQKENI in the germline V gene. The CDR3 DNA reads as TGTGCCAGCTCCCCACTAGCTATCGGGACAGATACGCAGTATTTT. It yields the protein CASSPLAIGTDTQYF.

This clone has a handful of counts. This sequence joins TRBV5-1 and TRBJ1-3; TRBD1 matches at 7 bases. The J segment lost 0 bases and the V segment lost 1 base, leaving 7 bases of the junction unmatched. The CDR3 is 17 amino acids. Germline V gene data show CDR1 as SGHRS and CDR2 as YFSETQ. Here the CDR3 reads CASSLWGDSNSGNTIYF. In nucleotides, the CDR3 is TGCGCCAGCAGCTTGTGGGGGGACAGTAACTCTGGAAACACCATATATTTT. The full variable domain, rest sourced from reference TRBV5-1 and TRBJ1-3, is KAGVTQTPRYLIKTRGQQVTLSCSPISGHRSVSWYQQTPGQGLQFLFEYFSETQRNKGNFPGRFSGRQFSNSRSEMNVSTLELGDSALYLCASSLWGDSNSGNTIYFGEGSWLTVV.

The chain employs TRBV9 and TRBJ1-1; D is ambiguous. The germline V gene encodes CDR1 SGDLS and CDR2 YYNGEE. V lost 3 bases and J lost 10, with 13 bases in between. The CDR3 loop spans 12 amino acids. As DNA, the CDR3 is TGTGCCAGCAGCGCCCGGGAGTCGGGAGCTTTCTTT. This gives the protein CASSARESGAFF.

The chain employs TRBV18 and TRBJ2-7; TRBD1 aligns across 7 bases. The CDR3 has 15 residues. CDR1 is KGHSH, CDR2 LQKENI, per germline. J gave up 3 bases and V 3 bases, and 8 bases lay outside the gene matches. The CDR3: CASSPSQGYGYEQYF. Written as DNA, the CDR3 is TGTGCCAGCTCACCCTCACAGGGGTACGGCTACGAGCAGTACTTC.

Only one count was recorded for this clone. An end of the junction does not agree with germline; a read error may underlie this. DNA of the CDR3: TGTGCCAGCAGCTTGGCCGAGGGACAGGCCAAAAGCATTCAGTACTTC. It specifies CASSLAEGQAKSIQYF. The V call is TRBV5-4, the J call TRBJ2-4; 8 bases map to TRBD1. The CDR3 contains 16 residues. In germline, CDR1 is SGHNT, CDR2 YYREEE (reference sequence).

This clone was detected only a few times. The CDR3 nucleotides are TGTGCCAGCAGCCGAGTCAGCGGGGGGGACCTTTTCTCCTACAATGAGCAGTTCTTC. Its protein is CASSRVSGGDLFSYNEQFF. The V gene is TRBV14, the J gene TRBJ2-1; 10 nucleotides line up with TRBD2. This CDR3 spans 19 amino acids. CDR1 is SGHDN, CDR2 FVKESK, per germline. V lost 4 bases and J lost 0; bases outside the gene matches: 12.

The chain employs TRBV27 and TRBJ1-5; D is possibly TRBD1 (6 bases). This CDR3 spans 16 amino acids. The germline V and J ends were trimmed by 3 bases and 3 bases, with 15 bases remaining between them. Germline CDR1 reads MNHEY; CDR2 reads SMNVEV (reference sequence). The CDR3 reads CASSFLSAGDNQPQHF. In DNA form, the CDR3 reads TGTGCCAGCAGTTTTTTATCGGCAGGGGACAATCAGCCCCAGCATTTT.

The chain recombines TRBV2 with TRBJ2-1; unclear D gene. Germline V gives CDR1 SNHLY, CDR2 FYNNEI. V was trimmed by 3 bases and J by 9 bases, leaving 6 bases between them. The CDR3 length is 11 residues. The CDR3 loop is CASSDYGEQFF. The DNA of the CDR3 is TGTGCCAGCAGTGATTACGGTGAGCAGTTCTTC.